These 27 T cell receptor beta chains came from one sample sequenced in a study of CD8 T cells in Susac syndrome. The RNA, about 0.45 to 1 ug, was put through reverse transcription using random hexamers. MiXCR was run by TCRdb on the immunoSEQ multiplex PCR reads, yielding one entry per CDR3 protein. The repertoire includes tens of thousands of distinct CDR3 sequences, 85% to 95% of them detected once, and about 0.45% sits in the top ten. Sequenced sample: CD8+ T cells from PBMCs. All receptors derive from a human donor with Susac syndrome.

The chain has TRBV5-8 and TRBJ2-1; 8 nucleotides match TRBD2. The CDR3 length is 16 residues. The ends lost 0 bases at V and 8 bases at J; junction bases unmatched: 10. Germline values: CDR1 SGHTS, CDR2 YDEGEE. CDR3 coding DNA: TGTGCCAGCAGCTTGGGCACCCAGGCGGGAGGAGATGAGCAGTTCTTC. Its protein is CASSLGTQAGGDEQFF.

The chain is built from TRBV12-5 and TRBJ2-6; D not certain. The germline CDR1 and CDR2 sequences are LGHNT and FRNRAP. The length of the CDR3 is 13 residues. Trimming removed 4 bases at V and 4 bases at J, with 5 bases between. CDR3 in amino acids: CASGSSGANVLTF. The CDR3 DNA sequence: TGTGCTAGTGGTTCCTCAGGGGCCAACGTCCTGACTTTC.

The gene calls are TRBV25-1 and TRBJ2-3, with D possibly TRBD2 on 6 matching bases. V gave up 3 bases and J gave up 4 bases, with 11 bases separating them. Germline CDR1 MGHDK, CDR2 SYGVNS. The CDR3 has 14 residues. The CDR3 nucleotides read TGTGCCAGCAGTGACTGGAGGGATGCAGATACGCAGTATTTT. Amino acid sequence: CASSDWRDADTQYF.

The chain combines TRBV5-6 with TRBJ2-2; D unclear. Germline CDR1 and CDR2: SGHDT and YYEEEE. The V end was cut by 3 bases, the J end by 6 bases, with 6 bases between. This CDR3 contains 12 residues. CDR3 residues: CASSSYSGELFF. DNA of the CDR3: TGTGCCAGCAGCTCCTATTCCGGGGAGCTGTTTTTT. The full variable domain, in which reference TRBV5-6 and TRBJ2-2 provide the parts outside the CDR3, is DAGVTQSPTHLIKTRGQQVTLRCSPKSGHDTVSWYQQALGQGPQFIFQYYEEEERQRGNFPDRFSGHQFPNYSSELNVNALLLGDSALYLCASSSYSGELFFGEGSRLTVL.

This sequence joins TRBV9 and TRBJ2-1, with 8 positions matching TRBD1. Germline CDR1 SGDLS, CDR2 YYNGEE. The CDR3 has 16 amino acids. V gave up 3 bases and J gave up 1 base; unmatched junction bases: 6. In nucleotides, the CDR3 is TGTGCCAGCAGCGATGACAGGGGTACGTCCTACAATGAGCAGTTCTTC. Translated, it gives CASSDDRGTSYNEQFF.

The J gene is TRBJ2-7, the V gene TRBV19; 7 nucleotides match TRBD2. The trim removed 8 bases at V and 4 bases at J, leaving 8 bases unmatched. The germline V gene has CDR1 LNHDA and CDR2 SQIVND (reference sequence). The CDR3 runs to 13 residues. The DNA of the CDR3 is TGTGCCAGTTCGGGCGGGAGTCAGTACGAGCAGTACTTC. Its translation: CASSGGSQYEQYF. Full variable domain (rest looked up from reference TRBV19 and TRBJ2-7): DGGITQSPKYLFRKEGQNVTLSCEQNLNHDAMYWYRQDPGQGLRLIYYSQIVNDFQKGDIAEGYSVSREKKESFPLTVTSAQKNPTAFYLCASSGGSQYEQYFGPGTRLTVT.

This sequence joins TRBV7-9 and TRBJ2-3; a possible D gene is TRBD2 (6 bases). Trimming took 5 bases from V and 4 from J, leaving 10 bases between them. Germline assignment: CDR1 SEHNR and CDR2 FQNEAQ (reference sequence). The CDR3 runs 13 residues. The CDR3 loop reads CASSESSADTQYF. The CDR3 bases are TGTGCCAGCAGCGAATCTAGCGCAGATACGCAGTATTTT.

The V call is TRBV12-3 or TRBV12-4, the J call TRBJ1-4; weak D call: TRBD1 (5 bases). Trimming took 1 base from V and 12 from J, leaving 12 bases between them. CDR3 length: 13 amino acids. The CDR3, as DNA: TGTGCCAGCAGTTTAGACGAGCGGGACGAACTGTTTTTT. Amino acid sequence: CASSLDERDELFF.

This chain connects TRBV28 to TRBJ1-1; D is unclear. The germline V gene has CDR1 MDHEN and CDR2 SYDVKM. This CDR3 has 14 amino acids. Between the trimmed V and J ends, which lost 3 bases and 1 base, there was a span of 9 bases. CDR3 in amino acids: CASSLSNRNTEAFF. DNA for the CDR3: TGTGCCAGCAGTTTGTCTAACAGGAACACTGAAGCTTTCTTT.

V is TRBV20-1 and J is TRBJ2-1; tentatively, D is TRBD2 (5 bases). In germline, CDR1 is DFQATT, CDR2 SNEGSKA (reference sequence). This CDR3 is built from 14 residues. Trimming stripped 8 bases from V and 0 bases from J, with 14 bases between. The CDR3 here is CSTPSTSSYNEQFF. The DNA of the CDR3 is TGCAGTACTCCGTCAACTAGCTCCTACAATGAGCAGTTCTTC.

This chain joins TRBV12-3 or TRBV12-4 and TRBJ1-1; D unclear. There are 11 residues in the CDR3. Trimming removed 3 bases from V and 8 bases from J, with 7 bases in between. The CDR3 DNA follows: TGTGCCAGCAGTTTCGTGGGGGAAGCTTTCTTT. Translating it yields CASSFVGEAFF.

V usage is TRBV12-5 and J usage is TRBJ2-1; 8 nucleotides match TRBD2. The V gene's germline CDR1 is LGHNT and CDR2 FRNRAP. This CDR3 is 13 amino acids long. V trimming: 6 bases; J trimming: 4 bases; junction bases outside the gene matches: 2. This CDR3 reads CASGLAGYNEQFF. The CDR3 bases are TGTGCTAGTGGGCTAGCGGGTTACAATGAGCAGTTCTTC. Full variable domain (missing parts from reference TRBV12-5 and TRBJ2-1): DARVTQTPRHKVTEMGQEVTMRCQPILGHNTVFWYRQTMMQGLELLAYFRNRAPLDDSGMPKDRFSAEMPDATLATLKIQPSEPRDSAVYFCASGLAGYNEQFFGPGTRLTVL.

The chain has TRBV25-1 and TRBJ1-2; D is uncertain. V shed 5 bases and J shed 6 bases, with 16 bases lying between them. Germline V CDR1 and CDR2: MGHDK, SYGVNS. The CDR3 has 14 residues. In nucleotides, the CDR3 is TGTGCCAGCAGTTTGAGCGGTCACAGCAATGGCTACACCTTC. Translating gives CASSLSGHSNGYTF.

The V call is TRBV4-3, the J call TRBJ2-3; D is ambiguous. The length of the CDR3 is 16 residues. Looked up from germline, CDR1 is LGHNA and CDR2 is YSLEER. V lost 0 bases and J lost 1, with 11 bases in between. The CDR3 sequence: CASSQDSLAGTDTQYF. CDR3 in DNA: TGCGCCAGCAGCCAAGACTCCTTGGCGGGCACAGATACGCAGTATTTT.

This clonotype was observed a few times. The chain links TRBV6-6 to TRBJ1-1; the D gene is possibly TRBD1 (5 bases). V was shortened by 4 bases and J by 1 base, with 7 bases between the two germline ends. Germline V gives CDR1 MNHNY, CDR2 SVGAGI (reference sequence). The CDR3 runs 13 residues. CDR3 sequence (DNA): TGTGCCAGCAGTTCAGGGTGGAACACTGAAGCTTTCTTT. It codes for CASSSGWNTEAFF.

The chain employs TRBV9 and TRBJ2-7, with TRBD1 as a possible D gene (5 bases). Trimming stripped 0 bases from V and 1 base from J, with 8 bases between. The CDR3 loop spans 14 amino acids. CDR1 and CDR2 from the germline V gene are SGDLS and YYNGEE. In DNA form, the CDR3 reads TGTGCCAGCAGCGTAGGGGGCAATTCCTACGAGCAGTACTTC. It yields the protein CASSVGGNSYEQYF.

The chain recombines TRBV5-1 with TRBJ2-1, with unresolved D. The CDR3 extends over 16 amino acids. V shed 0 bases and J shed 5 bases, with 15 bases lying between them. Germline V gives CDR1 SGHRS, CDR2 YFSETQ. CDR3 in amino acids: CASSLGLPPTDNEQFF. The CDR3 DNA sequence: TGCGCCAGCAGCTTGGGGCTTCCCCCCACCGACAATGAGCAGTTCTTC.

This chain joins TRBV27 and TRBJ2-3; 9 bases agree with TRBD2. The CDR3 extends over 14 amino acids. Germline values: CDR1 MNHEY, CDR2 SMNVEV (reference sequence). V lost 7 bases, J lost 5 bases, and 7 bases stayed unmatched. This CDR3 is CASTLAGAIDTQYF. In DNA form, the CDR3 reads TGTGCCAGCACCTTAGCGGGAGCTATAGATACGCAGTATTTT.

The V gene is TRBV7-9, the J gene TRBJ2-1; the match to TRBD2 covers 7 bases. This CDR3 region has 15 residues. V lost 5 bases and J lost 6; bases outside the gene matches: 10. CDR1 is SEHNR and CDR2 is FQNEAQ in the germline V gene (reference sequence). CDR3 in DNA: TGTGCCAGCAGCATCATAGGACTAGGTTTCAATGAGCAGTTCTTC. It encodes CASSIIGLGFNEQFF.

This clonotype has a single count. The V and J genes are TRBV19 and TRBJ2-1; 7 bases are a match to TRBD1. With 5 bases clipped from V and 8 bases from J, the junction kept 3 bases outside the gene matches. The CDR3 has 12 residues. CDR1 is LNHDA and CDR2 is SQIVND in the germline V gene (reference sequence). CDR3 sequence: CASSVTGDEQFF. The CDR3 DNA is TGTGCCAGTAGTGTTACAGGGGATGAGCAGTTCTTC.

The rearrangement links TRBV28 to TRBJ2-7; D unclear. Germline loops: CDR1 MDHEN, CDR2 SYDVKM. V dropped 3 bases and J dropped 3 bases, with 15 bases sitting between them. This CDR3 region has 15 residues. CDR3 coding DNA: TGTGCCAGCAGTTTCTCCCGGACGGGCTACTACGAGCAGTACTTC. Translation gives CASSFSRTGYYEQYF.

This rearrangement joins TRBV30 to TRBJ2-5; no clear D. Germline CDR1 reads GTSNPN; CDR2 reads SVGIG (reference sequence). This CDR3 has 13 amino acids. Trimming removed 6 bases from V and 3 bases from J, with 14 bases in between. CDR3 DNA: TGTGCCTGTGTCCCCAGGACGAAAGAGACCCAGTACTTC. Protein: CACVPRTKETQYF.

This chain uses TRBV6-4 with TRBJ2-2, with TRBD2 as a possible D gene (6 bases). The CDR3 extends over 16 amino acids. Trimming took 2 bases from V and 0 from J, leaving 10 bases between them. Germline V gene lookup returns CDR1 MRHNA and CDR2 SNTAGT. In DNA, the CDR3 is TGTGCCAGCAGTGACGATCCGGGAGCGAACACCGGGGAGCTGTTTTTT. Residues: CASSDDPGANTGELFF.

The chain uses TRBV6-1 and TRBJ2-7, with a weak D call TRBD1 (6 bases). The CDR3 runs 13 residues. V was shortened by 8 bases and J by 2 bases, with 13 bases between the two germline ends. The germline CDR1 and CDR2 sequences are MNHNS and SASEGT. The CDR3, as DNA: TGTGCCAGCCGCAGCAGGGGAGCCTACGAGCAGTACTTC. Its translation is CASRSRGAYEQYF.

The chain combines TRBV5-1 with TRBJ2-7, with no clear D. Germline V gene data show CDR1 as SGHRS and CDR2 as YFSETQ. The CDR3 has 12 amino acids. Deletions cut 4 bases from V and 5 bases from J, with 10 bases between. The CDR3 nucleotides are TGCGCCAGCAGCCCCCCCGACGACGAGCAGTACTTC. Amino acids: CASSPPDDEQYF.

This clonotype showed up just once. The V call is TRBV20-1, the J call TRBJ2-1; 9 nucleotides align to TRBD2. J was trimmed by 6 bases and V by 6 bases; bases with no gene match: 9. CDR1 is DFQATT and CDR2 is SNEGSKA in the germline V gene (reference sequence). There are 14 residues in the CDR3. For the CDR3, the DNA is TGCAGTGCACTGCCTAGCGGGATGGGCAATGAGCAGTTCTTC. It translates to CSALPSGMGNEQFF.

This clonotype came up once. The V and J genes are TRBV15 and TRBJ1-1, with a possible D match to TRBD1 (5 bases). This CDR3 is 14 amino acids long. Germline V lookup: CDR1 LNHNV, CDR2 YYDKDF (reference sequence). The V and J ends lost 0 bases and 4 bases respectively, with 9 bases between them. This CDR3 is CATSRDPGGTEAFF. CDR3 DNA sequence: TGTGCCACCAGCAGAGACCCTGGGGGCACTGAAGCTTTCTTT.